Listed below are T cell receptor beta chains from one sample, sequenced in a study of CD8 T cells in Susac syndrome. TCRdb redid the calling of the immunoSEQ multiplex PCR reads with MiXCR, one entry per CDR3 protein. The top ten clones hold over 0.45% of a sample with approximately 80,000 distinct CDR3 sequences, approximately 93% of them seen once. The specimen sequenced was CD8+ T cells from PBMCs. The origin of the receptors is a human donor with Susac syndrome. CDR3s include the opening cysteine and the closing phenylalanine or tryptophan. The D gene is left open where the match is weak. Size tells how often a clone was seen (once, few, many) or the class of an expanded clone, and some rows leave it out.

abundance: -
d_gene: -
j_gene: TRBJ1-2
v_gene: TRBV7-9
CDR3aa: CASSLVIAEANYGYTF
CDR3nt: TGTGCCAGCAGCTTAGTAATCGCGGAAGCTAACTATGGCTACACCTTC

abundance: -
d_gene: TRBD2
j_gene: TRBJ2-1
v_gene: TRBV9
CDR3aa: CASSVEGGSSYNEQFF
CDR3nt: TGTGCCAGCAGCGTAGAGGGAGGGAGCTCCTACAATGAGCAGTTCTTC

abundance: -
d_gene: TRBD1
j_gene: TRBJ2-7
v_gene: TRBV6-1
CDR3aa: CASRGTAYEQYF
CDR3nt: TGTGCCAGCAGAGGGACAGCCTACGAGCAGTACTTC

abundance: few
d_gene: -
j_gene: TRBJ2-7
v_gene: TRBV7-9
CDR3aa: CASSSGPYEQYF
CDR3nt: TGTGCCAGCAGCTCCGGCCCCTACGAGCAGTACTTC

abundance: -
d_gene: -
j_gene: TRBJ1-3
v_gene: TRBV9
CDR3aa: CASGGNTIYF
CDR3nt: TGTGCCAGTGGTGGAAACACCATATATTTT

abundance: once
d_gene: -
j_gene: TRBJ1-1
v_gene: TRBV11-2
CDR3aa: CASSSDLGPIEAFF
CDR3nt: TGTGCCAGCAGCTCCGATTTAGGGCCGATTGAAGCTTTCTTT

abundance: once
d_gene: -
j_gene: TRBJ2-2
v_gene: TRBV9
CDR3aa: CASSVVSQGATGELFF
CDR3nt: TGTGCCAGCAGCGTAGTTTCCCAGGGTGCAACCGGGGAGCTGTTTTTT

abundance: few
d_gene: TRBD1
j_gene: TRBJ1-5
v_gene: TRBV7-9
CDR3aa: CASSLGGQFNQPQHF
CDR3nt: TGTGCCAGCAGCTTAGGGGGACAGTTCAATCAGCCCCAGCATTTT

abundance: -
d_gene: TRBD2
j_gene: TRBJ2-7
v_gene: TRBV6-1
CDR3aa: CASEPPSGLAVYEQYF
CDR3nt: TGTGCCAGCGAACCTCCTTCGGGACTAGCGGTCTACGAGCAGTACTTC

abundance: -
d_gene: -
j_gene: TRBJ1-4
v_gene: TRBV28
CDR3aa: CASSAPSKLNEKLFF
CDR3nt: TGTGCCAGCAGCGCCCCCTCCAAGCTGAATGAAAAACTGTTTTTT

abundance: -
d_gene: -
j_gene: TRBJ1-1
v_gene: TRBV24-1
CDR3aa: CATSDFKNTEAFF
CDR3nt: TGTGCCACCAGTGATTTCAAGAACACTGAAGCTTTCTTT

abundance: -
d_gene: -
j_gene: TRBJ1-5
v_gene: TRBV4-3
CDR3aa: CASSQDSGGRQPQHF
CDR3nt: TGCGCCAGCAGCCAAGATTCGGGGGGCCGTCAGCCCCAGCATTTT

abundance: once
d_gene: -
j_gene: TRBJ1-2
v_gene: TRBV4-1
CDR3aa: CASSHPGTSYGYTF
CDR3nt: TGCGCCAGCAGCCATCCCGGGACAAGTTATGGCTACACCTTC

abundance: -
d_gene: -
j_gene: TRBJ2-7
v_gene: TRBV9
CDR3aa: CASSVGGQRTYEQYF
CDR3nt: TGTGCCAGCAGCGTAGGTGGACAGAGGACCTACGAGCAGTACTTC

abundance: -
d_gene: -
j_gene: TRBJ2-1
v_gene: TRBV19
CDR3aa: CASSILAVHEQFF
CDR3nt: TGTGCCAGTAGTATCTTAGCCGTCCATGAGCAGTTCTTC

abundance: -
d_gene: -
j_gene: TRBJ1-5
v_gene: TRBV20-1
CDR3aa: CSAPVGDSNQPQHF
CDR3nt: TGCAGTGCCCCAGTGGGGGATAGCAATCAGCCCCAGCATTTT

abundance: few
d_gene: -
j_gene: TRBJ2-7
v_gene: TRBV7-2
CDR3aa: CASEGVSYEQYF
CDR3nt: TGTGCCAGTGAGGGGGTTAGCTACGAGCAGTACTTC

abundance: -
d_gene: -
j_gene: TRBJ1-1
v_gene: TRBV29-1
CDR3aa: CSVHPTKVYTEAFF
CDR3nt: TGCAGCGTGCACCCGACAAAGGTCTACACTGAAGCTTTCTTT

abundance: -
d_gene: -
j_gene: TRBJ2-7
v_gene: TRBV7-9
CDR3aa: CASSSDQDRFSREQYF
CDR3nt: TGTGCCAGCAGCTCAGATCAAGACAGATTTTCAAGGGAGCAGTACTTC

abundance: -
d_gene: -
j_gene: TRBJ1-1
v_gene: TRBV29-1
CDR3aa: CSVSGTEAFF
CDR3nt: TGCAGCGTTTCGGGCACTGAAGCTTTCTTT

abundance: -
d_gene: TRBD1
j_gene: TRBJ2-1
v_gene: TRBV11-2
CDR3aa: CASSLLQGANEQFF
CDR3nt: TGTGCCAGCAGCTTACTTCAGGGGGCAAATGAGCAGTTCTTC

abundance: -
d_gene: -
j_gene: TRBJ2-3
v_gene: TRBV6-5
CDR3aa: CASSYSTADTQYF
CDR3nt: TGTGCCAGCAGTTACTCGACAGCAGATACGCAGTATTTT

abundance: -
d_gene: TRBD2
j_gene: TRBJ2-1
v_gene: TRBV2
CDR3aa: CASSRGGGDYNEQFF
CDR3nt: TGTGCCAGCAGCCGGGGCGGGGGGGACTACAATGAGCAGTTCTTC

abundance: -
d_gene: -
j_gene: TRBJ2-7
v_gene: TRBV6-5
CDR3aa: CASSTWTTSYEQYF
CDR3nt: TGTGCCAGCAGTACCTGGACTACCTCCTACGAGCAGTACTTC

abundance: -
d_gene: TRBD2
j_gene: TRBJ2-7
v_gene: TRBV27
CDR3aa: CASSLGTSYEQYF
CDR3nt: TGTGCCAGCAGTTTGGGGACTAGCTACGAGCAGTACTTC

abundance: few
d_gene: -
j_gene: TRBJ1-1
v_gene: TRBV7-9
CDR3aa: CASSLPMNTEAFF
CDR3nt: TGTGCCAGCAGCTTGCCGATGAACACTGAAGCTTTCTTT

abundance: -
d_gene: TRBD1
j_gene: TRBJ1-6
v_gene: TRBV11-1
CDR3aa: CASSVTPGTGAPRPLHF
CDR3nt: TGTGCCAGCAGCGTGACACCCGGGACAGGGGCCCCCAGGCCCCTCCACTTT

abundance: -
d_gene: -
j_gene: TRBJ2-3
v_gene: TRBV11-2
CDR3aa: CASSWVVTDTQYF
CDR3nt: TGTGCCAGCAGCTGGGTAGTGACAGATACGCAGTATTTT

abundance: -
d_gene: TRBD2
j_gene: TRBJ2-7
v_gene: TRBV11-2
CDR3aa: CASSQGEVWGGEQYF
CDR3nt: TGTGCCAGCAGCCAAGGAGAGGTCTGGGGGGGCGAGCAGTACTTC

abundance: -
d_gene: TRBD1
j_gene: TRBJ1-6
v_gene: TRBV9
CDR3aa: CASSGTGGDSPLHF
CDR3nt: TGTGCCAGCAGCGGGACAGGGGGGGATTCACCCCTCCACTTT